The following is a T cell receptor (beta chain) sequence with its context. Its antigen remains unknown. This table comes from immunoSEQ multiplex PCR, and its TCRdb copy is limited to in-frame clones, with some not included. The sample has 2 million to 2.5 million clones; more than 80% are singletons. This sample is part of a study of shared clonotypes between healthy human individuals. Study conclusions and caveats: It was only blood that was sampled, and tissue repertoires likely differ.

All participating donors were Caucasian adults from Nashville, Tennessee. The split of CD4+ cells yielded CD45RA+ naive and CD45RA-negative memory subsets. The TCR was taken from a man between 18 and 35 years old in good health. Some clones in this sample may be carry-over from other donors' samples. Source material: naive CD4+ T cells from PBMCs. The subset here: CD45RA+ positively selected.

Written as DNA, the CDR3 is TGTGCCAGCAGTTACGGGACCCCCGGGATTCAGTACTTC. Encoded protein: CASSYGTPGIQYF. The genes are TRBV6-5 and TRBJ2-4; D may correspond to TRBD1 or TRBD2 (5 bases each). CDR3 size: 13 residues. With 2 bases removed from V and 10 bases from J, the gap between germline ends came to 12 bases. The germline gives CDR1 MNHEY, CDR2 SVGAGI.